The source of this T cell receptor (beta chain) is a study of blood T cell repertoires in COVID-19. For the study at large: Acute and convalescent COVID-19 specimens originated in the United States, Italy and Spain. T cells, B-cell-depleted T cells, or PBMCs supplied cDNA or gDNA.

Per the study methods: Quantification of nucleated cells was approximated via reference gene primer amplification. The assay was immunoSEQ multiplex PCR, and TCRdb's table has in-frame clones only and misses some. The V and J calls and clone size come from that table; D and trimming were worked out from the DNA. The table has about 110,000 clones, 55% to 75% seen once. The CDR3 runs 15 residues. The germline V gene encodes CDR1 SGDLS and CDR2 YYNGEE. V gave up 0 bases and J gave up 6 bases; unmatched junction bases: 7. The chain employs TRBV9 and TRBJ2-7, with TRBD1 identical over 9 bases. The sequence was obtained from a woman between 35 and 50 years old with acute or convalescent COVID-19. Sequenced: peripheral blood. The DNA for the CDR3 is TGTGCCAGCAGCGTAGCCGGGACAGGGCATGCCGAGCAGTACTTC. Translation: CASSVAGTGHAEQYF.